The rows below give T cell receptor beta chains drawn from one sample of a study of blood T cell repertoires in COVID-19. Profiling relied on immunoSEQ multiplex PCR, and the TCRdb table lists in-frame clones only, not all of them. The profile shows 200,000 to 250,000 clones, more than 70% of them singletons. Sequencing input: peripheral blood. The source of these receptors is a woman aged 80 or over with acute or convalescent COVID-19. The CDR3 runs from the conserved cysteine through the conserved F or W. A D gene is named only where the DNA matches it firmly. Expanded clones are given a class, and other clones once, few, many or no size at all.

J gene	clone size	V gene	D gene	CDR3 protein	CDR3 DNA
TRBJ2-5	.	TRBV3-1/TRBV3-2	.	CASSSSGPGETQYF	TGTGCCAGCAGTAGCAGCGGGCCAGGGGAGACCCAGTACTTC
TRBJ2-1	few	TRBV2	.	CASSAASPPSGNEQFF	TGTGCCAGCAGTGCCGCGAGCCCGCCCTCGGGCAATGAGCAGTTCTTC
TRBJ1-1	.	TRBV24-1	.	CATSDFSGSGAFF	TGTGCCACCAGTGATTTTTCGGGGTCTGGGGCTTTCTTT
TRBJ1-1	.	TRBV21-1	.	CASSSRDREDKAEAFF	TGTGCCAGCAGCAGCAGGGACAGGGAGGATAAAGCTGAAGCTTTCTTT
TRBJ1-1	.	TRBV28	.	CASSPPGRGANTEAFF	TGTGCCAGCAGTCCCCCGGGGCGGGGGGCGAACACTGAAGCTTTCTTT
TRBJ2-6	.	TRBV3-1/TRBV3-2	.	CASSQDIGTLSGANVLTF	TGTGCCAGCAGCCAAGATATAGGGACACTCTCTGGGGCCAACGTCCTGACTTTC
TRBJ2-1	few	TRBV7-9	TRBD2	CASSSGLAGGEQFF	TGTGCCAGCAGCTCGGGACTAGCGGGGGGTGAGCAGTTCTTC
TRBJ1-2	once	TRBV10-3	.	CAISERTGNYGYTF	TGTGCCATCAGTGAGCGAACAGGGAACTATGGCTACACCTTC
TRBJ1-2	.	TRBV5-1	.	CASSFDFSGRPDF	TGCGCCAGCAGCTTCGACTTTTCGGGGAGACCTGACTTC
TRBJ1-2	.	TRBV25-1	.	CASSELDYGYTF	TGTGCCAGCAGTGAATTAGACTATGGCTACACCTTC
TRBJ1-4	few	TRBV3-1/TRBV3-2	.	CASSQQAATNEKLFF	TGTGCCAGCAGCCAACAGGCCGCAACTAATGAAAAACTGTTTTTT
TRBJ1-1	.	TRBV18	TRBD1	CASSPLGTADTEAFF	TGTGCCAGCTCACCGCTCGGGACAGCTGACACTGAAGCTTTCTTT
TRBJ2-5	.	TRBV28	TRBD2	CASSFSILAGGPKYQETQYF	TGTGCCAGCAGTTTCAGCATACTAGCGGGGGGACCGAAGTACCAAGAGACCCAGTACTTC
TRBJ2-3	.	TRBV19	.	CASSMQTGGTDTQYF	TGTGCCAGTAGTATGCAAACCGGGGGCACAGATACGCAGTATTTT
TRBJ2-3	.	TRBV19	TRBD1	CATHRDRGCF	TGTGCCACGCACCGGGACAGAGGGTGTTTT
TRBJ1-2	.	TRBV7-9	TRBD1	CASSFDRGPNYGYTF	TGTGCCAGCAGCTTCGACAGGGGTCCAAACTATGGCTACACCTTC
TRBJ1-1	.	TRBV7-9	TRBD1	CASSPPGQGEAFF	TGTGCCAGCAGCCCCCCGGGACAGGGCGAAGCTTTCTTT
TRBJ2-3	.	TRBV14	.	CASSHGGTQYF	TGTGCCAGCAGCCACGGCGGAACGCAGTATTTT
TRBJ1-5	.	TRBV7-6	.	CASSLYSGRYSNQPQHF	TGTGCCAGCAGCTTATATTCTGGCAGATATAGCAATCAGCCCCAGCATTTT
TRBJ2-1	.	TRBV11-2	.	CASTLFTSNEQFF	TGTGCCAGCACCCTATTTACTAGCAATGAGCAGTTCTTC
TRBJ1-2	.	TRBV19	TRBD1	CASSPGTGGALYGYTF	TGTGCCAGTAGTCCCGGGACAGGGGGCGCCTTATATGGCTACACCTTC
TRBJ1-1	.	TRBV14	TRBD1	CASSRGQIPNTEAFF	TGTGCCAGCAGCCGGGGACAGATCCCGAACACTGAAGCTTTCTTT
TRBJ1-2	once	TRBV7-9	.	CASSLEVPGGYTF	TGTGCCAGCAGCTTAGAGGTTCCGGGAGGCTACACCTTC
TRBJ1-2	.	TRBV5-1	TRBD1	CASSYQGDYGYTF	TGCGCCAGCAGCTATCAGGGGGACTATGGCTACACCTTC
TRBJ1-5	.	TRBV30	.	CAWKAGQEDQPQHF	TGTGCCTGGAAGGCTGGGCAGGAGGATCAGCCCCAGCATTTT
TRBJ1-2	once	TRBV5-6	TRBD1	CASSYGRTGGSYGYTF	TGTGCCAGCAGCTATGGAAGGACAGGGGGCAGCTATGGCTACACCTTC
TRBJ2-4	.	TRBV11-3	.	CASSPPRQDLHF	TGTGCCAGCAGCCCACCGAGACAGGATTTGCACTTC
TRBJ1-4	.	TRBV5-1	TRBD1	CASKGQGATNEKLFF	TGCGCCAGCAAGGGACAGGGGGCAACTAATGAAAAACTGTTTTTT
TRBJ1-2	.	TRBV7-3	.	CARIAGYTF	TGTGCCAGGATAGCTGGCTACACCTTC
TRBJ2-7	.	TRBV5-6	.	CASSPRWGRVYEQYF	TGTGCCAGCAGCCCACGTTGGGGGCGCGTCTACGAGCAGTACTTC
TRBJ1-1	.	TRBV7-9	.	CASNSVTENEAFF	TGTGCCAGCAACTCCGTGACAGAAAATGAAGCTTTCTTT
TRBJ2-5	.	TRBV5-6	TRBD1	CASSFRDRVWETQYF	TGTGCCAGCAGCTTTAGGGACAGGGTGTGGGAGACCCAGTACTTC
TRBJ1-2	.	TRBV2	.	CASSVGRTYGYTF	TGTGCCAGCAGTGTGGGGCGGACCTATGGCTACACCTTC
TRBJ1-2	.	TRBV3-1/TRBV3-2	TRBD1	CASSQNRGHGYTF	TGTGCCAGCAGCCAGAACAGGGGGCATGGCTACACCTTC
TRBJ2-3	few	TRBV7-3	.	CASSLEGQGTDTQYF	TGTGCCAGCAGCCTGGAGGGCCAGGGCACAGATACGCAGTATTTT
TRBJ1-1	.	TRBV5-1	TRBD1	CASSSPQGATEAFF	TGCGCCAGCAGCTCCCCGCAGGGGGCTACTGAAGCTTTCTTT
TRBJ1-2	.	TRBV11-3	TRBD1	CASSLAGTGIGYTF	TGTGCCAGCAGCTTAGCTGGGACAGGGATTGGCTACACCTTC
TRBJ1-3	.	TRBV6-6	TRBD1	CASSNPDRAGNTIYF	TGTGCCAGCAGTAATCCGGACAGGGCTGGAAACACCATATATTTT
TRBJ2-7	.	TRBV3-1/TRBV3-2	.	CASSQVSSGGEQYF	TGTGCCAGCAGCCAAGTAAGCAGCGGAGGCGAGCAGTACTTC
TRBJ1-1	.	TRBV9	.	CASSVEGDLGVAFF	TGTGCCAGCAGCGTAGAAGGGGACTTGGGGGTGGCTTTCTTT